This T cell receptor (beta chain) originates from a study of metastatic and nonmetastatic thyroid tumors. Study summary: Repertoires were compared across blood and tumor or nodule tissue from malignant and benign thyroid patients. Notes on the study in general: Within blood and tumor, benign nodules reportedly had significantly lower TCR beta diversity than malignant thyroid tumors did.

The germline CDR1 and CDR2 sequences are KGHSH and LQKENI. This CDR3 comprises 15 residues. Trimming cost V 4 bases and J 2 bases, with 15 bases left between them. In regard to this clone: Its antigen remains unknown.

Until they underwent thyroid surgery, no patient had received any treatment. Authors' data handling: The distant-metastasis classifier for papillary thyroid cancer was built from CDR3 differences across clinicopathological groups. TCRdb reanalyzed the PCR reads with MiXCR. The V and J calls come from TCRdb's annotation, not from the publication. The top ten clones hold 15% to 20% of a sample with over 15,000 clones, less than 25% of them seen once. The chain links TRBV18 to TRBJ2-7, with TRBD1 as a possible D gene (5 bases). Sequenced material: tumor tissue. The receptor was isolated from a female donor with papillary thyroid cancer or a benign thyroid nodule (not recorded which). Some clones in this sample may be carry-over from other donors' samples. The CDR3 DNA reads as TGTGCCAGCTCACGAACAGGCGCCAACACCTACGAGCAGTACTTC. It yields the protein CASSRTGANTYEQYF.